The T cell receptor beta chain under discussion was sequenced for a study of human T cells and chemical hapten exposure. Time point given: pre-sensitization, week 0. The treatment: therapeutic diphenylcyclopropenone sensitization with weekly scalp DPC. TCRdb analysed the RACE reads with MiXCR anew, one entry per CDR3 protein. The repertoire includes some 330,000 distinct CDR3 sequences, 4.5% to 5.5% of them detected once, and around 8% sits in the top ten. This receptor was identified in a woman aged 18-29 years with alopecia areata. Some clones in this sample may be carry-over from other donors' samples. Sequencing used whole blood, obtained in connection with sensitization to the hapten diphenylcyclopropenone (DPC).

For the CDR3, the DNA is TGTGCCAGCAGCTTTTGGGGGAACTATGGCTACACCTTC. Residues: CASSFWGNYGYTF. The rearrangement joins TRBV9 to TRBJ1-2, with D tentatively TRBD1 (5 bases). V was clipped by 4 bases and J by 2 bases, with 9 bases between them. The length of the CDR3 is 13 residues. Germline CDR1 reads SGDLS; CDR2 reads YYNGEE.